The clone carrying this T cell receptor beta chain was observed a few times. What it binds is unknown. The sample originates from a study of CD8+ T cells in alopecia areata. Study outcomes and limitations: Among the top 100, expanded CD8+ clones, as well as scalp clonality, were significantly decreased by tofacitinib.

In germline, CDR1 is MNHNY, CDR2 SVGAGI (reference sequence). This CDR3 comprises 13 residues. V shed 4 bases, J shed 4 bases, and the junction held 3 bases outside the gene matches. Following RNA extraction, reverse transcription yielded cDNA that acted as the sequencing template. Sequencing used immunoSEQ multiplex PCR; TCRdb keeps in-frame clones, though not all of them. The data contain some 200,000 clones, roughly three fifths of them singletons. Documented treatment: oral pan-JAK inhibitor, 5-10 mg twice daily. The rearrangement links TRBV6-6 to TRBJ1-2; 7 bases match TRBD1. The sequence derives from a human donor with alopecia areata. The sequencing used CD4+ T cells sorted from blood, collected at week 4, from a patient treated with tofacitinib. The CDR3 is CASSLGDSYGYTF. CDR3 nucleotides: TGTGCCAGCAGTTTGGGGGACAGCTATGGCTACACCTTC.